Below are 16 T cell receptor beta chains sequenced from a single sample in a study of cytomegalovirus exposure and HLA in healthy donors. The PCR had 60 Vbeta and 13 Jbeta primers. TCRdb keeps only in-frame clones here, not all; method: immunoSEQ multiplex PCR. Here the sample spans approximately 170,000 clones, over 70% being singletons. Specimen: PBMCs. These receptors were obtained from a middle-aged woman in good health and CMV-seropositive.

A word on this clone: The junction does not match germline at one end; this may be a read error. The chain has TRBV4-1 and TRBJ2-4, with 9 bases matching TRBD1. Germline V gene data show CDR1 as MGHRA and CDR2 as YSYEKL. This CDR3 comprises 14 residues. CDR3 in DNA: TGCGCCAGCAGCCACCGACAGGGGGAAAACAGTCAGTACTTC. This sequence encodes CASSHRQGENSQYF.

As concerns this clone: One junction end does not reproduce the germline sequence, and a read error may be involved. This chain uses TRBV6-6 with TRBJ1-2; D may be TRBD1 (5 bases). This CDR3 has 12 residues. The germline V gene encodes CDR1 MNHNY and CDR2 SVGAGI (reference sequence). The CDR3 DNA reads TGTGCCAGCAGTTACACCAGGGCAGGGTCCTCCTTC. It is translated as CASSYTRAGSSF.

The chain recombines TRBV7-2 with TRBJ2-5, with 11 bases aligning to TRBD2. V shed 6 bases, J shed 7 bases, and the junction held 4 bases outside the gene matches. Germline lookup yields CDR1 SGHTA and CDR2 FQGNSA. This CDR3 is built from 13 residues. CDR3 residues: CASSLSGGATQYF. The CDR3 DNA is TGTGCCAGCAGTCTTAGCGGGGGGGCGACCCAGTACTTC.

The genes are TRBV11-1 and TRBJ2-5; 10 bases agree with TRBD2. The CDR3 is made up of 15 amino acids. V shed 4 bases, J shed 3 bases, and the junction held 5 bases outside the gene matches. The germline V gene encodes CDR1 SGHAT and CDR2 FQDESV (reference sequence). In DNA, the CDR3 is TGTGCCAGCAGCTCAAAACTAGCGGGGAAAGAGACCCAGTACTTC. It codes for CASSSKLAGKETQYF.

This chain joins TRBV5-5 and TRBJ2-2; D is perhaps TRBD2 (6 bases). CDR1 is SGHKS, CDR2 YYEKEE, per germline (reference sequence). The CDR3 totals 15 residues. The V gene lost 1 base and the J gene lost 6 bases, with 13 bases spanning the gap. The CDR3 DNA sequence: TGTGCCAGCAGCTTGCTGCGGGGTGGATCCGGGGAGCTGTTTTTT. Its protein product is CASSLLRGGSGELFF.

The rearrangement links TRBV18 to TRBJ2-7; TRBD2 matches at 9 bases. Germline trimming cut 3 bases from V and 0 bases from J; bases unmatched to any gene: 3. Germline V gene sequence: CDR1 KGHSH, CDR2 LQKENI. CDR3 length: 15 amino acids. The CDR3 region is CASSPLAGDSYEQYF. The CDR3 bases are TGTGCCAGCTCACCTTTAGCGGGGGACTCCTACGAGCAGTACTTC. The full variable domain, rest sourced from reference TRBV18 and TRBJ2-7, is NAGVMQNPRHLVRRRGQEARLRCSPMKGHSHVYWYRQLPEEGLKFMVYLQKENIIDESGMPKERFSAEFPKEGPSILRIQQVVRGDSAAYFCASSPLAGDSYEQYFGPGTRLTVT.

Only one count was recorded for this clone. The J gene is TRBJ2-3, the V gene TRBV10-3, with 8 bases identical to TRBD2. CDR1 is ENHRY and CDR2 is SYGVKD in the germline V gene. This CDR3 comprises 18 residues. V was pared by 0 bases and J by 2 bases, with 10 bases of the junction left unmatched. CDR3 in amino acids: CAISESKASGGHTDTQYF. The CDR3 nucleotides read TGTGCCATCAGTGAGTCGAAAGCCAGCGGGGGCCACACAGATACGCAGTATTTT.

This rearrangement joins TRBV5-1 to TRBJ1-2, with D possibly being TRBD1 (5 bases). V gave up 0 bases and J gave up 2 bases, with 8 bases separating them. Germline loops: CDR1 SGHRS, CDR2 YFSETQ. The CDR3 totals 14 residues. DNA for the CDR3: TGCGCCAGCAGCTTGGAGACAGTAAACTATGGCTACACCTTC. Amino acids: CASSLETVNYGYTF.

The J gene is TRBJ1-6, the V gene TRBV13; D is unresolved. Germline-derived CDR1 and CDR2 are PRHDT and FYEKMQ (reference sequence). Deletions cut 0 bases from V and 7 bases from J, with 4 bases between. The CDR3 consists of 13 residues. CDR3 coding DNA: TGTGCCAGCAGCTTAGGACGGAATTCACCCCTCCACTTT. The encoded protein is CASSLGRNSPLHF.

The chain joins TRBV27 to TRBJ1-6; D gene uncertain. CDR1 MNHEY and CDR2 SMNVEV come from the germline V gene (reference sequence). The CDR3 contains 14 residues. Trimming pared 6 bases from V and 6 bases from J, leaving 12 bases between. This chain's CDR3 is CASRAGRSNSPLHF. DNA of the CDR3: TGTGCCAGCAGGGCCGGGAGAAGTAATTCACCCCTCCACTTT.

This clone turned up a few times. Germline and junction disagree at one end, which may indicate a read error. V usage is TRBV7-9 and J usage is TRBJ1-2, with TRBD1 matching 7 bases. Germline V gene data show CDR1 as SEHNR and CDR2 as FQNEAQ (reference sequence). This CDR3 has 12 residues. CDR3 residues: CSSSQTGYGYTF. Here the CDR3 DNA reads TGTTCCAGCAGCCAGACAGGGTATGGCTACACCTTC.

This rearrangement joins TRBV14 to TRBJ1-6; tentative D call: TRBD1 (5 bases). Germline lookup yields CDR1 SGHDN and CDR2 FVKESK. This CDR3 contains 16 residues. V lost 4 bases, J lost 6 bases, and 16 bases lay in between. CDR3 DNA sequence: TGTGCCAGCAGCCCGAACAGGCTAACTACTAATTCACCCCTCCACTTT. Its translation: CASSPNRLTTNSPLHF.

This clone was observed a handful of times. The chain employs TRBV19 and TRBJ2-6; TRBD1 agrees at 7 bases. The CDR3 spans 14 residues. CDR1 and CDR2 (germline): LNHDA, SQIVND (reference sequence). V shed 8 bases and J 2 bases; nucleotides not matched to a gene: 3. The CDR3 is CASEGGPGANVLTF. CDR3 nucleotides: TGTGCCAGTGAAGGGGGCCCTGGGGCCAACGTCCTGACTTTC.

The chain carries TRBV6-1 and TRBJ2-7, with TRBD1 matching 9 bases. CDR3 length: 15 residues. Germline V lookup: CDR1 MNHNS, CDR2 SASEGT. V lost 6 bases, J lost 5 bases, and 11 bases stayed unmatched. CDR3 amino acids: CASRGRGDRVDEQYF. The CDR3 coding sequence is TGTGCCAGCAGAGGCCGTGGGGACAGGGTCGACGAGCAGTACTTC.

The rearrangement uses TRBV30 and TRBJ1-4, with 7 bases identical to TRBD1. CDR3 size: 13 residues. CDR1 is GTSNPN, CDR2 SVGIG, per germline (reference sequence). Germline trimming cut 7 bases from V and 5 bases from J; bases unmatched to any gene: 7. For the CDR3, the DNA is TGTGCCTTGCACCGGGACAGAAATGAAAAACTGTTTTTT. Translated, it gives CALHRDRNEKLFF.

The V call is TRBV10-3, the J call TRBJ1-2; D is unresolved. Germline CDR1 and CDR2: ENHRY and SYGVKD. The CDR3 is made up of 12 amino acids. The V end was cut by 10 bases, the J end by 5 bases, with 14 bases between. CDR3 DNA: TGTGCCACCGGTAAAGAGGTGTATGGCTACACCTTC. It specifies CATGKEVYGYTF.